This T cell receptor beta chain was recovered during a study of cytomegalovirus exposure and HLA in healthy donors. Germline loops: CDR1 GTSNPN, CDR2 SVGIG (reference sequence). The CDR3 extends over 16 amino acids. J gave up 0 bases and V 0 bases, and 5 bases lay outside the gene matches. In the PCR, 60 Vbeta and 13 Jbeta primers were used. Generated by immunoSEQ multiplex PCR, the TCRdb table keeps only in-frame clones and is missing some. The listing records around 200,000 clones. This sequence joins TRBV30 and TRBJ1-3; 7 bases align to TRBD1. This receptor was identified in a woman in her twenties or thirties in good health and CMV-seropositive. What was sequenced was PBMCs. CDR3 sequence: CAWSVGQPTSGNTIYF. The DNA for the CDR3 is TGTGCCTGGAGTGTGGGACAGCCGACCTCTGGAAACACCATATATTTT.